This T cell receptor beta chain was sequenced during a study of blood T cell repertoires in COVID-19. Study context: The cDNA or gDNA used as material had been derived from T cells, B-cell-depleted T cells, or PBMCs.

The assay was immunoSEQ multiplex PCR, and TCRdb's table has in-frame clones only and misses some. The sample contains some 150,000 clones, roughly 90% of which appear only once. Trimming at V came to 4 bases and at J to 7 bases, leaving 5 bases not matched to a gene. CDR1 and CDR2 (germline): SGHDT, YYEEEE. The CDR3 covers 14 residues. Sequencing was done on a sample of peripheral blood. This chain links TRBV5-6 with TRBJ1-6; TRBD1 matches at 7 bases. The clonotype originates from a human donor in a cohort sampled during active COVID-19. CDR3 nucleotide sequence: TGTGCCAGCAGCCCGGGACAGATGAATTCACCCCTCCACTTT. It is translated as CASSPGQMNSPLHF. Full variable domain (outside the CDR3, taken from reference TRBV5-6 and TRBJ1-6): DAGVTQSPTHLIKTRGQQVTLRCSPKSGHDTVSWYQQALGQGPQFIFQYYEEEERQRGNFPDRFSGHQFPNYSSELNVNALLLGDSALYLCASSPGQMNSPLHFGNGTRLTVT.